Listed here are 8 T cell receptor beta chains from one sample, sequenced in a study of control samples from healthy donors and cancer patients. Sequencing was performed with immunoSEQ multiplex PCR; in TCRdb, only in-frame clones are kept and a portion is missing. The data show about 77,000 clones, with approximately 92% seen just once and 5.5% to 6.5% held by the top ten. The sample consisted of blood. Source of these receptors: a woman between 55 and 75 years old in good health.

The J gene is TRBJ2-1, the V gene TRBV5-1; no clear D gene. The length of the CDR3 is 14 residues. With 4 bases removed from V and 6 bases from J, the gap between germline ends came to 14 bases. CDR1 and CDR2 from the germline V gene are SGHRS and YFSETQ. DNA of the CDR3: TGCGCCAGCAGCCAGAGCCCAGCCACCAATGAGCAGTTCTTC. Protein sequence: CASSQSPATNEQFF.

CDR3 protein: CASGFGGTQYF. DNA of the CDR3: TGTGCTAGTGGCTTCGGAGGGACCCAGTACTTC. This chain connects TRBV12-5 to TRBJ2-5, with a possible D match to TRBD2 (5 bases). Trimming left V 6 bases short and J 7 bases short, with 9 bases between. Germline V gene data show CDR1 as LGHNT and CDR2 as FRNRAP. The CDR3 spans 11 residues.

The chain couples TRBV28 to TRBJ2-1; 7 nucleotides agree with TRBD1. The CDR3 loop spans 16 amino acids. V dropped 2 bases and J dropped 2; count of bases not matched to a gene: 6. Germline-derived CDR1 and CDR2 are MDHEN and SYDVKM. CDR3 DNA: TGTGCCAGCAGTTTACTTGGGCAGGGGGCCTACAATGAGCAGTTCTTC. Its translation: CASSLLGQGAYNEQFF.

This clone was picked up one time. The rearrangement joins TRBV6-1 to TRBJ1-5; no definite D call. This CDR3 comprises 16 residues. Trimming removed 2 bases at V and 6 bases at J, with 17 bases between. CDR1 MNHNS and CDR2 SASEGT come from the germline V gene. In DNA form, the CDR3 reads TGTGCCAGCAGTGAAATCGAAAAGAGGACCCCTCAGCCCCAGCATTTT. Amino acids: CASSEIEKRTPQPQHF.

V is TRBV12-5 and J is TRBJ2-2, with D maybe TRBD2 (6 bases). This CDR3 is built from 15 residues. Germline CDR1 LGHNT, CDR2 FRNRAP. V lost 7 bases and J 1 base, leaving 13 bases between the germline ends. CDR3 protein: CASAGQGGNTGELFF. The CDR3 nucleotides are TGTGCTAGTGCTGGGCAGGGAGGGAACACCGGGGAGCTGTTTTTT.

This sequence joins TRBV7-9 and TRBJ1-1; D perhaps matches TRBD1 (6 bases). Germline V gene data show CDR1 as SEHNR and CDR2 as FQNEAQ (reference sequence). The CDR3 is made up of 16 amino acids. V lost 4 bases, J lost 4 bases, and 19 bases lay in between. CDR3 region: CASSSQPGGAFTEAFF. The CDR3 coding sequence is TGTGCCAGCAGCTCCCAGCCGGGGGGCGCGTTCACTGAAGCTTTCTTT.

CDR3 amino acids: CASSLGTGTSYEQYF. The CDR3 DNA reads as TGCGCCAGCAGTCTTGGGACAGGGACTTCCTACGAGCAGTACTTC. This chain links TRBV4-1 with TRBJ2-7; 9 bases are a match to TRBD1. Germline V CDR1 and CDR2: MGHRA, YSYEKL. CDR3 size: 15 residues. The junction had 7 bases not matched to a gene; V was cut back by 6 bases and J by 1 base.

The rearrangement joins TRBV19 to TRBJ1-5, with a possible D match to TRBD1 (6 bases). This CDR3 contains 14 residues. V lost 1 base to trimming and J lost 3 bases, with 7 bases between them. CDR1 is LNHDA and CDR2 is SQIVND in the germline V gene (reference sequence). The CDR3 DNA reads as TGTGCCAGTAGTATAGCAGGGGCCAATCAGCCCCAGCATTTT. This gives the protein CASSIAGANQPQHF.